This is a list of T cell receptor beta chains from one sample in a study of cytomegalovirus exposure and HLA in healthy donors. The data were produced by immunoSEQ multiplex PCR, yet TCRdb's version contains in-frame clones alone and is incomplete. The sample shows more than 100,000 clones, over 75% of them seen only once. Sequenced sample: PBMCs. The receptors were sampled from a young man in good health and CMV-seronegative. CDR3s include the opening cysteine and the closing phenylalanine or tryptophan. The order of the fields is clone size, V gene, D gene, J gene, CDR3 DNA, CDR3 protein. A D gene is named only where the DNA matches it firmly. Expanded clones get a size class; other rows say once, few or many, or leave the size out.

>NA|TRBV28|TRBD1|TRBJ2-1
TGTGCCAGCAGTTTTACAGGGGGCTTCTACAATGAGCAGTTCTTC
CASSFTGGFYNEQFF
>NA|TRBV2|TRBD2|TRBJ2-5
TGTGCCAGCAGTACCGGGGGGGCCCAGGAGACCCAGTACTTC
CASSTGGAQETQYF
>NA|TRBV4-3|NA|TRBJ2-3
TGCGCCAGCAGCCAAGATCCTCCCGGGGATGCAGATACGCAGTATTTT
CASSQDPPGDADTQYF
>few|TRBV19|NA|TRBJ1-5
TGTGCCAGTAGTATAGATATCAGAACCTTCAATCAGCCCCAGCATTTT
CASSIDIRTFNQPQHF
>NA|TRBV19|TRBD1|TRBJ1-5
TGTGCCAGTAGTACCGGGACAGGGGGGGGTCAGCCCCAGCATTTT
CASSTGTGGGQPQHF
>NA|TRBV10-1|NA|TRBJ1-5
TGCGCCAGCAGAGGGGGGGAACAGCCCCAGCATTTT
CASRGGEQPQHF
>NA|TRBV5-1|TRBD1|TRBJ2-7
TGCGCCAGCAGCTTGGACCCAGGGGGCGTAGACGAGCAGTACTTC
CASSLDPGGVDEQYF
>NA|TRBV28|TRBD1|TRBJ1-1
TGTGCCAGCCTTAGGACAGGGCACACTGAAGCTTTCTTT
CASLRTGHTEAFF
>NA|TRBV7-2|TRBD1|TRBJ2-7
TGTGCCAGCAGCTTAGGGGACAGCTCCTACGAGCAGTACTTC
CASSLGDSSYEQYF
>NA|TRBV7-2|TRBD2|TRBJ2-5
TGTGCCAGCAGCTATCGGACTAGCGGGGGGGCCCTCCAAGAGACCCAGTACTTC
CASSYRTSGGALQETQYF
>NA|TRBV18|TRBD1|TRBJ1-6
TGTGCCAGCTCACCGGACAGGGAAAGATACTCACCCCTCCACTTT
CASSPDRERYSPLHF
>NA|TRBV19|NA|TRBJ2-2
TGTGCCAGTGGAGAACAGGGTTGGTCCGGGGAGCTGTTTTTT
CASGEQGWSGELFF
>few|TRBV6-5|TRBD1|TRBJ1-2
TGTGCCAGCAGTGGTGACAGGGAAGGGTATGGCTACACCTTC
CASSGDREGYGYTF
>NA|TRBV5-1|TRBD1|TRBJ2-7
TGCGCCAGCGGGGACAGAACCTACGAGCAGTACTTC
CASGDRTYEQYF
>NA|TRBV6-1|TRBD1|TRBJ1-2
TGTGCCAGCAGTGTGGACAGGGTTAGGTCTAACTATGGCTACACCTTC
CASSVDRVRSNYGYTF
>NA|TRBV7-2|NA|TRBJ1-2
TGTGCCAGCAGCACACCCTCGGGTGGAGCTAGAGGCTACACCTTC
CASSTPSGGARGYTF
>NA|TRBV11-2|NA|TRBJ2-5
TGTGCCAGCAGCTTCCACAGCGAGACCCAGTACTTC
CASSFHSETQYF
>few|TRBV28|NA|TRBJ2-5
TGTGCCAGCAGCAACACCCCCGGGACTTTCCAAGAGACCCAGTACTTC
CASSNTPGTFQETQYF
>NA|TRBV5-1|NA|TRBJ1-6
TGCGCCAGCAGCTTGGTGGCCGGCAGGGCAAATTCACCCCTCCACTTT
CASSLVAGRANSPLHF
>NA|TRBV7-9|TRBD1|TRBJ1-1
TGTGCCAGCAGCTCTTTGACAGGGTTGATGAACACTGAAGCTTTCTTT
CASSSLTGLMNTEAFF
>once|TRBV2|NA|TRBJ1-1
TGTGCCAGCAGGGGAGCAGGGGAGACTGAAGCTTTCTTT
CASRGAGETEAFF
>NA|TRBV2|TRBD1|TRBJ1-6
TGTGCCAGCAAGGCCGGACAGGCGGTATCTAATTCACCCCTCCACTTT
CASKAGQAVSNSPLHF
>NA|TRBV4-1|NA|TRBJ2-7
TGCGCCAGCAGCCAAGATACTGGGAGCTCCTACGAGCAGTACTTC
CASSQDTGSSYEQYF
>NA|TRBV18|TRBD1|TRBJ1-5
TGTGCCAGCTCACCACCGGGACAGGGGAGCGGGCAGCCCCAGCATTTT
CASSPPGQGSGQPQHF
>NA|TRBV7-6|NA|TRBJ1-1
TGTGCCAGCAGCTTAGGCGCGGGGGCTATAGGCACTGAAGCTTTCTTT
CASSLGAGAIGTEAFF
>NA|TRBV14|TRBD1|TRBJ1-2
TGTGCCAGCAGCCAAGACTGGACAGGGGGCTACTATGGCTACACCTTC
CASSQDWTGGYYGYTF
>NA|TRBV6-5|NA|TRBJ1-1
TGTGCCAGCAGTTACAACCAGGGTGAAGCTTTCTTT
CASSYNQGEAFF
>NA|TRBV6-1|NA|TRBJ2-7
TGTGCCAGCAGCAGCAGGGCTTCCTACGAGCAGTACTTC
CASSSRASYEQYF
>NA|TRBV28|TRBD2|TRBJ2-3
TGTGCCAGCAGTCCAGGGACTAGATCGAGTACGCAGTATTTT
CASSPGTRSSTQYF
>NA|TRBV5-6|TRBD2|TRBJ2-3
TGTGCCAGCAGCCCCGTTGTCCCGCGGGGGGGCCGGGCCGATACGCAGTATTTT
CASSPVVPRGGRADTQYF
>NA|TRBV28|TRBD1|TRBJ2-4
TGTGCCAGCAGTGCGGGACAGGGGAGTCAGTACTTC
CASSAGQGSQYF
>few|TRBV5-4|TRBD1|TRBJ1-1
TGTGCCAGCAGCGCAGGACAGGGTAGGGAGGGCACTGAAGCTTTCTTT
CASSAGQGREGTEAFF
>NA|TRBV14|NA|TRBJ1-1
TGTGCCAGCAGCCACGGACAGCTCTCTGAAGCTTTCTTT
CASSHGQLSEAFF
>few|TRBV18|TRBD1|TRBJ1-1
TGTGCCAGCTCACCCACGACAGGGATGGGATCTGAAGCTTTCTTT
CASSPTTGMGSEAFF
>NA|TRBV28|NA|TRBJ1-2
TGTGCCAGCAGTCCAAATAGCGGCTACACCTTC
CASSPNSGYTF
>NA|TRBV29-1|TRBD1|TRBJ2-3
TGCAGCGCGACAGGGGGCGGCACAGATACGCAGTATTTT
CSATGGGTDTQYF
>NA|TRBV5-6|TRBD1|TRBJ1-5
TGTGCCAGCAGTGTCAGGACAGGGCGTATCCAGCCCCAGCATTTT
CASSVRTGRIQPQHF
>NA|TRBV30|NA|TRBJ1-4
TGTGCCTGGAGTCCGGGAAATGAAAAACTGTTTTTT
CAWSPGNEKLFF
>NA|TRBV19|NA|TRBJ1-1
TGTGCCAGTAGTATCTTCCGGGGACAGAACACTGAAGCTTTCTTT
CASSIFRGQNTEAFF
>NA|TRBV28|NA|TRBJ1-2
TGTGCCAGCAGTCTCCGCGGTAGGTTCTATGGCTACACCTTC
CASSLRGRFYGYTF
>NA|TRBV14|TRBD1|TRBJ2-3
TGTGCCAGCAGCCCCAGGGACAGGGTAACAGATACGCAGTATTTT
CASSPRDRVTDTQYF
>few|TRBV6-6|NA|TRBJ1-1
TGTGCCAGCAGTTACTCTGGGCATCTGAACACTGAAGCTTTCTTT
CASSYSGHLNTEAFF
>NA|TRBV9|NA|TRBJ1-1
TGTGCCAGCAGCGTAGATCCGGGGGGAAACACTGAAGCTTTCTTT
CASSVDPGGNTEAFF